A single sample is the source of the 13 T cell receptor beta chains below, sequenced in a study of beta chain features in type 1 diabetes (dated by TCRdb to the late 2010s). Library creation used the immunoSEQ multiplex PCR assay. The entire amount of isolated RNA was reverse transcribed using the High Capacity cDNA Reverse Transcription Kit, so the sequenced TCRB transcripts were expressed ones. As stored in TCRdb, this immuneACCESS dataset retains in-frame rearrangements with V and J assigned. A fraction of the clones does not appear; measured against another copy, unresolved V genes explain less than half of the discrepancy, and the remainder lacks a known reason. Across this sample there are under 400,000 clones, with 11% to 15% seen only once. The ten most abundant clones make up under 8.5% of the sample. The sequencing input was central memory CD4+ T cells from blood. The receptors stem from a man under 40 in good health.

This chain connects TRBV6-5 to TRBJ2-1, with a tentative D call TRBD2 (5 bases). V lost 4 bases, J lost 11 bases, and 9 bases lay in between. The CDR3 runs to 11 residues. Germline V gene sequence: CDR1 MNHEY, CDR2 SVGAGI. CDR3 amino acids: CASSSREQQFF. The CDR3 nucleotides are TGTGCCAGCAGTTCTCGGGAACAGCAGTTCTTC.

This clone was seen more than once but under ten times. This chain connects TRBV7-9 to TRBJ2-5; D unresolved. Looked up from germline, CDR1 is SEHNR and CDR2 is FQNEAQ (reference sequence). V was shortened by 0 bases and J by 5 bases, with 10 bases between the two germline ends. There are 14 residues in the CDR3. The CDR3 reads CASSLASDPETQYF. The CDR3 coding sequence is TGTGCCAGCAGCTTAGCCTCGGACCCGGAGACCCAGTACTTC. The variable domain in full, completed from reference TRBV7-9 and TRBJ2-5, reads DTGVSQNPRHKITKRGQNVTFRCDPISEHNRLYWYRQTLGQGPEFLTYFQNEAQLEKSRLLSDRFSAERPKGSFSTLEIQRTEQGDSAMYLCASSLASDPETQYFGPGTRLLVL.

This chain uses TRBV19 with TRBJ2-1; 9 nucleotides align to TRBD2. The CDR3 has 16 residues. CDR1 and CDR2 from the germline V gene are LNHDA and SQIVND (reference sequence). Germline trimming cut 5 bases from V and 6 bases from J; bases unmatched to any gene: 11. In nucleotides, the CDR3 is TGTGCCAGTAGTGAATACGGGACTAGCCTTTCCAATGAGCAGTTCTTC. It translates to CASSEYGTSLSNEQFF.

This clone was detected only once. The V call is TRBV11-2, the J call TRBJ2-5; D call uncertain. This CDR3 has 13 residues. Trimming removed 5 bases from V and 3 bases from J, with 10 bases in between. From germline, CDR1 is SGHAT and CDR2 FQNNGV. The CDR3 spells CASSRKWEETQYF. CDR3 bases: TGTGCCAGCAGCCGTAAGTGGGAAGAGACCCAGTACTTC.

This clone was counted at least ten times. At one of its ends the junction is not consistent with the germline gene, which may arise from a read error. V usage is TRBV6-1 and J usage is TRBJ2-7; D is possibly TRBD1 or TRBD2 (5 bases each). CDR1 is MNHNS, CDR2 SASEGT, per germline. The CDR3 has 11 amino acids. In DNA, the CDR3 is TGTGCCAGCAGCCCCCCGGGACCACTCAGCTTC. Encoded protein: CASSPPGPLSF.

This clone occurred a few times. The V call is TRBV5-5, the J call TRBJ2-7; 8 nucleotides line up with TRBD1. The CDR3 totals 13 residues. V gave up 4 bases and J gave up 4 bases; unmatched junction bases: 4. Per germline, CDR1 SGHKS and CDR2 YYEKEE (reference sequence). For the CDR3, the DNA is TGTGCCAGCAGCCTAAGGACAGGGTACGAGCAGTACTTC. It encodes CASSLRTGYEQYF.

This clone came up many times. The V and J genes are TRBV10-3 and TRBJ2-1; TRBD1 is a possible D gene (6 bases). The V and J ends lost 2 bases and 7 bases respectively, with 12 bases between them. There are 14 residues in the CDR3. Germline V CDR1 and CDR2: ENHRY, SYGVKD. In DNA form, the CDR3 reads TGTGCCATCAGTGAGGGTCTTAGGGGGAATGAGCAGTTCTTC. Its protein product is CAISEGLRGNEQFF.

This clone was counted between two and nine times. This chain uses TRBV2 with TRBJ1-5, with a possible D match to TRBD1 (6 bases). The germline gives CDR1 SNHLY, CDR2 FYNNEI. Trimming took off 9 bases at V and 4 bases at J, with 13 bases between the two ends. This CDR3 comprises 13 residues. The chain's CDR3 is CASTGQPNQPQHF. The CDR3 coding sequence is TGTGCCAGTACTGGACAGCCAAATCAGCCCCAGCATTTT.

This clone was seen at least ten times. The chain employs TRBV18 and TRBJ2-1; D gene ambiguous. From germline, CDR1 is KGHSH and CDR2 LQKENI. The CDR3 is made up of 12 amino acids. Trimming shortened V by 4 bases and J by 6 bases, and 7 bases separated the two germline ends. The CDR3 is CASSQSTNEQFF. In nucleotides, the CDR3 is TGTGCCAGCTCACAGTCCACCAATGAGCAGTTCTTC.

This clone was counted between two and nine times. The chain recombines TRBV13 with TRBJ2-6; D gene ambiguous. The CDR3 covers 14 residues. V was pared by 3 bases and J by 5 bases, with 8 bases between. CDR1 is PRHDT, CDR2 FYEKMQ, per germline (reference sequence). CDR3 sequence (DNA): TGTGCCAGCAGCTTGACCCTTAGGGCCAACGTCCTGACTTTC. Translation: CASSLTLRANVLTF.

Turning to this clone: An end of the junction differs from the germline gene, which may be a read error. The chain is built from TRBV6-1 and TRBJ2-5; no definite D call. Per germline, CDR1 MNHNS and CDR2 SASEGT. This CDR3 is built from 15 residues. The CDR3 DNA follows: TGTGCCATCAGTGAGTCGTTGGCGTTCCAAGAGACCCAGTACTTC. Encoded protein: CAISESLAFQETQYF.

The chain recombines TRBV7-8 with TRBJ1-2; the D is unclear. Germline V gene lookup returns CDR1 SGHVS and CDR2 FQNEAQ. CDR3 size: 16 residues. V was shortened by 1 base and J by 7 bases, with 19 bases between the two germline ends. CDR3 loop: CASSLGGRGSLFGYTF. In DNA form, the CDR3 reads TGTGCCAGCAGCTTAGGAGGACGGGGATCTCTATTTGGCTACACCTTC.

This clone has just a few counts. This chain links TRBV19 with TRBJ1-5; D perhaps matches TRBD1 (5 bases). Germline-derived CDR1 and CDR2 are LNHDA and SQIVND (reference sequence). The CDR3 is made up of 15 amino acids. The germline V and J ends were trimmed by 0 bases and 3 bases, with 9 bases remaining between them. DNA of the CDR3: TGTGCCAGTAGTATAGAGGGGACGGACAATCAGCCCCAGCATTTT. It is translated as CASSIEGTDNQPQHF.